Many counts were recorded for the clone carrying this T cell receptor beta chain. What it recognizes is unknown. The data are from a study of CD8 T cells in ankylosing spondylitis. V gave up 3 bases and J gave up 0 bases, with 15 bases separating them. Germline loops: CDR1 KGHSH, CDR2 LQKENI. The CDR3 consists of 17 residues. Quantitative 5'-RACE with molecular barcodes generated TCR beta libraries. In TCRdb, the 5' RACE reads were re-called with MiXCR into one record per CDR3 protein. The top ten hold around 7% of the sample, which has approximately 260,000 distinct CDR3 sequences, around 9.1% seen once. Overall study findings and caveats: Blood from ankylosing spondylitis patients appeared to carry a characteristic roughly 8-variant TCR beta motif. Disease-linked clones were reportedly significantly enriched in matched ankylosing spondylitis synovial fluid. Relatively scarce in peripheral blood, disease-linked clones were CD8+.

The receptor's source is a male donor with ankylosing spondylitis or in good health (not recorded which). Sequenced input: blood, either unsorted or a sorted T cell fraction (not recorded which). The rearrangement links TRBV18 to TRBJ1-3, with no clear D. CDR3 protein: CASSPRMTESSGNTIYF. The DNA for the CDR3 is TGTGCCAGCTCACCCCGAATGACGGAGAGCTCTGGAAACACCATATATTTT.